This T cell receptor beta chain was observed in a study of cytomegalovirus exposure and HLA in healthy donors. Study in general: Of all 360 or so donors who were genotyped, roughly 81% belonged to the Caucasian-associated ancestry cluster.

CDR1 is SGHKS, CDR2 YYEKEE, per germline (reference sequence). Trimming stripped 0 bases from V and 9 bases from J, with 9 bases between. The CDR3 consists of 12 residues. General study results and limits: A few V segments could not be told apart, such as TRBV6-2 and TRBV6-3, and were left out. TCR beta sequences reportedly predicted most subjects' HLA-A and HLA-B alleles accurately.

PCR used 60 Vbeta primers and 13 Jbeta primers. Clones were read by immunoSEQ multiplex PCR, and TCRdb kept only the in-frame ones, dropping some. This table holds about 200,000 clones, roughly 70% found once. This clone was observed a single time. Its specificity is unknown. The clonotype was recovered from a woman under 40 in good health and CMV-seronegative. This rearrangement joins TRBV5-5 to TRBJ1-1; no firm D call. The sample comprised PBMCs. The CDR3 loop is CASSLDRDKAFF. In nucleotides, the CDR3 is TGTGCCAGCAGCTTGGACCGGGATAAAGCTTTCTTT.